The 4 T cell receptor beta chains given below trace back to one sample, sequenced in a study of control samples from healthy donors and cancer patients. Here immunoSEQ multiplex PCR was the method, and the copy in TCRdb shows in-frame clones only, minus some. The top ten clones hold around 18% of a sample with fewer than 90,000 clones, over 75% of them seen once. What was sequenced was blood. The source is a man between 45 and 60 years old in good health.

This chain joins TRBV5-1 and TRBJ1-1; TRBD1 is a possible D gene (5 bases). Germline V gene lookup returns CDR1 SGHRS and CDR2 YFSETQ. The ends were cut back, 4 bases at V and 3 bases at J, with 13 bases in the middle. The CDR3 is 14 amino acids. The CDR3 region is CASSRAAGDTEAFF. The CDR3, as DNA: TGCGCCAGCAGCAGAGCGGCGGGGGACACTGAAGCTTTCTTT.

V and J are TRBV12-5 and TRBJ2-2; D gene uncertain. Germline V CDR1 and CDR2: LGHNT, FRNRAP. This CDR3 has 16 residues. V was pared by 5 bases and J by 6 bases, with 19 bases between. CDR3 bases: TGTGCTAGTGGTAAACTGACTGGAAACCTAGCCGGGGAGCTGTTTTTT. Its translation is CASGKLTGNLAGELFF.

The gene calls are TRBV19 and TRBJ2-2; 8 bases agree with TRBD2. Germline values: CDR1 LNHDA, CDR2 SQIVND (reference sequence). The trim removed 0 bases at V and 6 bases at J, leaving 6 bases unmatched. This CDR3 spans 16 amino acids. CDR3 loop: CASSIDLYSGAGELFF. The CDR3 DNA follows: TGTGCCAGTAGTATAGATCTTTATAGCGGGGCCGGGGAGCTGTTTTTT.

The genes are TRBV3-1 (or the pseudogene TRBV3-2) and TRBJ2-7; D not resolved. V was shortened by 0 bases and J by 5 bases, with 5 bases between the two germline ends. Germline CDR1 and CDR2: LGHDT and YNNKEL (reference sequence). The CDR3 consists of 12 residues. The CDR3 loop is CASSQDGHEQYF. In DNA, the CDR3 is TGTGCCAGCAGCCAAGATGGTCACGAGCAGTACTTC.